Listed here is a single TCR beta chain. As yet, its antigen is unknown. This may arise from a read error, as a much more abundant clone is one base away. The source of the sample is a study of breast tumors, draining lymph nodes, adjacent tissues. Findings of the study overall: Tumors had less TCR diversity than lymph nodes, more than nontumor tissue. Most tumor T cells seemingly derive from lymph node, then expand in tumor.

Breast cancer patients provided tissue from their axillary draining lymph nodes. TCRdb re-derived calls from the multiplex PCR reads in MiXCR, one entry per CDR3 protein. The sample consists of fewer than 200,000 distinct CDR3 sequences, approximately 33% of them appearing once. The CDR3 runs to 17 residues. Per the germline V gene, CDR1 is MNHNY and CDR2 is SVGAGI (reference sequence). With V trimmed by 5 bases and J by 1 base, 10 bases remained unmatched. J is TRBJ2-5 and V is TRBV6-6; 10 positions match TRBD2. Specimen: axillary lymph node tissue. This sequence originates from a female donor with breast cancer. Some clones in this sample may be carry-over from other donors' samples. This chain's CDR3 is CASSHRGKRGGQETQYF. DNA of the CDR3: TGTGCCAGCAGTCACAGGGGCAAGCGGGGGGGCCAAGAGACCCAGTACTTC.